This T cell receptor beta chain is from a study of regulatory T cells in long-lasting Graves disease. Study results and limitations: Among persistent patients, a larger number of public clonotypes were shared (about 3,000) than among newly diagnosed patients (about 970). Newly diagnosed Graves' patients exceeded persistent ones in TCR diversity.

The authors built TCR beta libraries using iRepertoire HTBI primers and Arm-PCR of CDR3 regions. TCRdb independently ran MiXCR on the multiplex PCR reads; one entry per CDR3 protein. The sample holds about 200,000 distinct CDR3 sequences, approximately 18% seen once. Germline V CDR1 and CDR2: MDHEN, SYDVKM. Trimming pared 2 bases from V and 3 bases from J, leaving 11 bases between. CDR3 length equals 14 residues. At least ten counts were recorded for this clonotype. Its antigen remains unidentified. Noted time point: newly diagnosed GD, antithyroid drugs for less than 3 months. Extracted PBMC RNA gave rise to the TCR library. The sample was also reused in another study, on T cells in Graves' hyperthyroidism and ophthalmopathy.

Sequenced here: peripheral blood mononuclear cells (PBMCs), sampled at new diagnosis, from a patient treated with antithyroid drugs. V gene TRBV28 combines with J gene TRBJ2-7, with a tentative D call TRBD2 (7 bases). This receptor was identified in a woman younger than 45 with Graves disease. The DNA for the CDR3 is TGTGCCAGCAGTTTAAGGGGGGGTTTCTACGAGCAGTACTTC. Its protein product is CASSLRGGFYEQYF.